At least ten counts were recorded for the clone carrying this T cell receptor (beta chain). These data are taken from a study of type 1 regulatory T cells. Germline-derived CDR1 and CDR2 are SGHTA and FQGNSA. The CDR3 is 14 amino acids. V lost 9 bases, J lost 9 bases, and 8 bases stayed unmatched. One entry per CDR3 protein results from TCRdb running MiXCR on the reads. This repertoire shows under 20,000 distinct CDR3 sequences, roughly 10% found once; its top ten account for over 2.5%. The receptor's source is a human donor in good health. Sequencing was performed on CD4+ T cells, either the whole sample or a sorted fraction (not recorded which). The rearrangement links TRBV7-2 to TRBJ2-3; 14 bases fit TRBD2. The CDR3 loop reads CASRLAGGPGTQYF. CDR3 nucleotides: TGTGCCAGTCGACTAGCGGGAGGGCCCGGAACGCAGTATTTT.